One sample yielded the 22 T cell receptor beta chains listed below, sequenced in a study of cytomegalovirus exposure and HLA in healthy donors. The PCR used 60 Vbeta and 13 Jbeta primers. Measured with immunoSEQ multiplex PCR; TCRdb has only the in-frame clones, and not every one. The sample has 95,000 to 150,000 clones; approximately 78% are singletons. Source material: PBMCs. The receptor set was obtained from a woman between 40 and 55 years old in good health and CMV-seropositive.

The V gene is TRBV7-6, the J gene TRBJ2-5; a possible D gene is TRBD1 (7 bases). V was shortened by 1 base and J by 2 bases, with 11 bases between the two germline ends. Germline V gene data show CDR1 as SGHVS and CDR2 as FNYEAQ. The CDR3 extends over 15 amino acids. In nucleotides, the CDR3 is TGTGCCAGCAGCTTAGAGCAGGGGGGTCAAGAGACCCAGTACTTC. Translation: CASSLEQGGQETQYF.

Regarding this clone: Different DNA sequences within this sample yield the same CDR3. This chain links TRBV2 with TRBJ2-7; D is possibly TRBD1 (6 bases). V was pared by 8 bases and J by 0 bases, with 14 bases between. This CDR3 has 14 residues. The V gene's germline CDR1 is SNHLY and CDR2 FYNNEI. CDR3 in amino acids: CASLYRDISYEQYF. CDR3 DNA: TGTGCCAGCCTGTACCGGGACATCTCCTACGAGCAGTACTTC.

The genes are TRBV5-4 and TRBJ2-1, with 7 bases that match TRBD2. This CDR3 contains 14 residues. The germline gives CDR1 SGHNT, CDR2 YYREEE (reference sequence). J was trimmed by 3 bases and V by 1 base; bases with no gene match: 1. CDR3 protein: CASSLTSDYNEQFF. The CDR3 region has the DNA TGTGCCAGCAGCTTGACTAGCGACTACAATGAGCAGTTCTTC.

The V call is TRBV7-8, the J call TRBJ2-7; 8 bases are a match to TRBD2. The trim removed 5 bases at V and 4 bases at J, leaving 13 bases unmatched. Germline V gene lookup returns CDR1 SGHVS and CDR2 FQNEAQ. CDR3 length: 16 residues. CDR3 DNA sequence: TGTGCCAGCAGCCCCGGGGCCGGGGGGGGCCTTTACGAGCAGTACTTC. Translation gives CASSPGAGGGLYEQYF.

The genes are TRBV15 and TRBJ2-2; D is undetermined. The germline CDR1 and CDR2 sequences are LNHNV and YYDKDF (reference sequence). The CDR3 contains 13 residues. V was clipped by 1 base and J by 6 bases, with 6 bases between them. In DNA, the CDR3 is TGTGCCACCAGCAGAGGTTCATCCGGGGAGCTGTTTTTT. This encodes CATSRGSSGELFF.

This chain connects TRBV13 to TRBJ2-3, with D unresolved. The ends were cut back, 1 base at V and 1 base at J, with 6 bases in the middle. The CDR3 has 14 residues. CDR1 PRHDT and CDR2 FYEKMQ come from the germline V gene (reference sequence). CDR3 residues: CASSLEYRTDTQYF. The CDR3 DNA sequence: TGTGCCAGCAGCTTAGAATATCGCACAGATACGCAGTATTTT.

The CDR3 coding sequence is TGTGCCAGCAGTAACCGGGAACATAATTCACCCCTCCACTTT. This sequence encodes CASSNREHNSPLHF. This sequence joins TRBV27 and TRBJ1-6; no clear D gene. V lost 5 bases, J lost 5 bases, and 10 bases lay in between. This CDR3 contains 14 residues. Germline V gene sequence: CDR1 MNHEY, CDR2 SMNVEV (reference sequence).

The rearrangement joins TRBV27 to TRBJ2-2, with 8 bases fitting TRBD1. V was clipped by 5 bases and J by 5 bases; unmatched bases: 4. CDR3 length: 14 amino acids. Looked up from germline, CDR1 is MNHEY and CDR2 is SMNVEV (reference sequence). CDR3 coding DNA: TGTGCCAGCAGTCAGGGGGCTAGGACCGGGGAGCTGTTTTTT. Translated: CASSQGARTGELFF.

This clone was picked up a small number of times. CDR3 DNA: TGTGCCAGCAGCTTCCTTGAAAGCGGGGTTAGCACAGATACGCAGTATTTT. Residues: CASSFLESGVSTDTQYF. The chain is built from TRBV7-8 and TRBJ2-3, with TRBD2 matching over 7 bases. Germline CDR1 reads SGHVS; CDR2 reads FQNEAQ. The CDR3 has 17 amino acids. J lost 0 bases, V lost 3 bases, and 9 bases had no gene match.

The chain joins TRBV28 to TRBJ2-3; 8 nucleotides align to TRBD1. The junction had 10 bases not matched to a gene; V was cut back by 8 bases and J by 3 bases. CDR1 is MDHEN and CDR2 is SYDVKM in the germline V gene. The length of the CDR3 is 15 residues. CDR3 sequence reads: CASHDRGRRTDTQYF. DNA for the CDR3: TGTGCCAGCCACGACAGGGGCCGTAGAACAGATACGCAGTATTTT.

The chain joins TRBV18 to TRBJ2-1; 15 positions agree with TRBD2. J gave up 7 bases and V 4 bases, and 2 bases lay outside the gene matches. Per germline, CDR1 KGHSH and CDR2 LQKENI. The CDR3 spans 15 residues. The CDR3 DNA sequence: TGTGCCAGCTCACGGACTAGCGGGGGGGCAAATGAGCAGTTCTTC. Amino acids: CASSRTSGGANEQFF.

The chain has TRBV4-3 and TRBJ1-2, with 9 bases lining up with TRBD1. Germline CDR1 LGHNA, CDR2 YSLEER. The CDR3 length is 16 residues. V shed 0 bases and J 2 bases; nucleotides not matched to a gene: 4. CDR3 DNA sequence: TGCGCCAGCAGCCAAGATGGGACAGGGCGGAACTATGGCTACACCTTC. It is translated as CASSQDGTGRNYGYTF.

The V gene is TRBV28, the J gene TRBJ1-4; 7 nucleotides agree with TRBD1. Trimming at V came to 1 base and at J to 5 bases, leaving 4 bases not matched to a gene. This CDR3 region has 15 residues. Germline CDR1 is MDHEN and CDR2 is SYDVKM. This CDR3 is CASSLSGTANEKLFF. CDR3 sequence (DNA): TGTGCCAGCAGTTTATCCGGGACAGCAAATGAAAAACTGTTTTTT.

V usage is TRBV25-1 and J usage is TRBJ1-4, with a possible D match to TRBD1 (6 bases). The CDR3 extends over 14 amino acids. The V end lost 4 bases, the J end lost 6 bases, and 12 bases lay between the germline ends. Germline CDR1 reads MGHDK; CDR2 reads SYGVNS. CDR3 sequence: CASSVQGFHEKLFF. In nucleotides, the CDR3 is TGTGCCAGCAGTGTACAGGGTTTTCATGAAAAACTGTTTTTT.

On this clone: Other DNA sequences in this specimen translate into the identical CDR3. The rearrangement links TRBV5-1 to TRBJ2-7; D might be TRBD1 (5 bases). The CDR3 has 13 residues. Per germline, CDR1 SGHRS and CDR2 YFSETQ. With 0 bases removed from V and 4 bases from J, the gap between germline ends came to 8 bases. The CDR3 reads CASSLAQGYEQYF. The CDR3, as DNA: TGCGCCAGCAGCTTGGCCCAGGGTTACGAGCAGTACTTC.

The chain couples TRBV6-6 to TRBJ2-1; D remains ambiguous. V was trimmed by 6 bases and J by 6 bases, leaving 9 bases between them. CDR1 and CDR2 from the germline V gene are MNHNY and SVGAGI (reference sequence). The CDR3 consists of 12 residues. CDR3 residues: CASRATINEQFF. CDR3 bases: TGTGCCAGCAGGGCCACGATCAATGAGCAGTTCTTC.

The chain is built from TRBV6-5 and TRBJ2-2; D unclear. Trimming removed 2 bases from V and 3 bases from J, with 10 bases in between. CDR1 is MNHEY, CDR2 SVGAGI, per germline. The CDR3 spans 15 residues. CDR3 residues: CASSYATGYTGELFF. The CDR3 bases are TGTGCCAGCAGTTACGCCACTGGTTACACCGGGGAGCTGTTTTTT.

The rearrangement joins TRBV11-3 to TRBJ1-1; 8 bases are shared with TRBD1. Germline V gene sequence: CDR1 SGHNT, CDR2 YENEEA. The CDR3 length is 15 residues. The V and J ends lost 4 bases and 5 bases, in that order; junction bases with no gene match: 9. In DNA, the CDR3 is TGTGCCAGCAGCTCACGACAGGGGTTGGGAACTGAAGCTTTCTTT. This gives the protein CASSSRQGLGTEAFF.

The V gene is TRBV5-1, the J gene TRBJ1-6, with D tentatively TRBD1 (5 bases). This CDR3 is built from 16 residues. V was pared by 0 bases and J by 7 bases, with 14 bases between. CDR1 is SGHRS, CDR2 YFSETQ, per germline. The CDR3 region has the DNA TGCGCCAGCAGCTTGGGAACAAGCGGGGGAAATTCACCCCTCCACTTT. It encodes CASSLGTSGGNSPLHF.

In regard to this clone: The germline gene is not matched at one end of the junction; a read error may be the cause. J is TRBJ1-1 and V is TRBV11-2; 10 bases line up with TRBD1. The CDR3 extends over 15 amino acids. Per germline, CDR1 SGHAT and CDR2 FQNNGV. This chain's CDR3 is CASSLTGGLNAEAFF. CDR3 DNA: TGTGCCAGCAGCTTGACAGGGGGCTTGAACGCTGAAGCTTTCTTT.

The rearrangement joins TRBV7-8 to TRBJ1-2, with D possibly matching TRBD1 (5 bases). Per germline, CDR1 SGHVS and CDR2 FQNEAQ. CDR3 size: 15 residues. Trimming shortened V by 5 bases and J by 6 bases, and 19 bases separated the two germline ends. DNA of the CDR3: TGTGCCAGCAGCCGCATTGGCAGGGAAAGGGATGGCTACACCTTC. It encodes CASSRIGRERDGYTF.

V gene TRBV5-6 combines with J gene TRBJ1-1; D possibly corresponds to TRBD1 (6 bases). With 3 bases removed from V and 3 bases from J, the gap between germline ends came to 18 bases. The CDR3 covers 16 residues. Germline-derived CDR1 and CDR2 are SGHDT and YYEEEE. DNA of the CDR3: TGTGCCAGCAGCTGGACAGCAATAGCTGGCTACACTGAAGCTTTCTTT. Translated, it gives CASSWTAIAGYTEAFF.